Given below is one T cell receptor (beta chain) in context. Its antigen is undetermined. Sample-barcoded 5' priming and a J-beta primer mix drove a second PCR of about 7 to 11 cycles. TCRdb re-called the 5' RACE reads through MiXCR, storing one row per CDR3 protein. The repertoire holds 1.5 million to 2 million distinct CDR3 sequences, about 39% seen once, with roughly 24% in the top ten. This sample was taken from a study of blood T cells in healthy people across ages. This CDR3 spans 13 amino acids. V was trimmed by 0 bases and J by 7 bases, leaving 8 bases between them. Germline loops: CDR1 SEHNR, CDR2 FQNEAQ (reference sequence). Study outcomes and limitations: Per-million-T-cell TCR beta diversity fell roughly linearly with age.

The sequenced sample consisted of blood. The chain uses TRBV7-9 and TRBJ2-3; D ambiguous. This clonotype was sampled from a human donor in good health. Written as DNA, the CDR3 is TGTGCCAGCAGCTTAGCGGGCACGAATACGCAGTATTTT. This codes for CASSLAGTNTQYF.